The 24 T cell receptor beta chains reported below all come from one sample, sequenced in a study of T cells in Graves' hyperthyroidism and ophthalmopathy. RNA transcripts served as the template for amplifying TCR beta CDR3 regions. The HTBI primer set served for first-round RT-PCR of the TCR CDR3. MiXCR was run by TCRdb on the multiplex PCR reads, yielding one entry per CDR3 protein. The repertoire holds 730,000 or so distinct CDR3 sequences, with approximately 18% as singletons. The sequencing sample was made of blood. The receptors come from a woman between 45 and 65 years old with Graves' hyperthyroidism that later progressed to Graves' ophthalmopathy.

This clonotype was observed many times. V usage is TRBV7-9 and J usage is TRBJ2-3; the D is unclear. Trimming pared 5 bases from V and 3 bases from J, leaving 12 bases between. Germline CDR1 is SEHNR and CDR2 is FQNEAQ (reference sequence). The CDR3 extends over 14 amino acids. The CDR3 nucleotides read TGTGCCAGCAGCCATGCCCCATTGACAGATACGCAGTATTTT. Its translation is CASSHAPLTDTQYF.

This clonotype was detected only a few times. A junction boundary mismatches the germline segment, possibly from a read error. The chain links TRBV3-1 to TRBJ1-2; tentatively, D is TRBD1 (6 bases). Germline V gene lookup returns CDR1 LGHDT and CDR2 YNNKEL (reference sequence). The CDR3 is 15 residues long. CDR3: CTSSQGGGRPYGYTF. The CDR3 DNA reads TGTACCAGCAGCCAAGGCGGGGGGCGACCATATGGCTACACCTTC.

This clonotype occurred a few times. The chain links TRBV6-5 to TRBJ1-3; D remains unclear. This CDR3 contains 17 residues. Trimming left V 2 bases short and J 0 bases short, with 14 bases between. Germline CDR1 is MNHEY and CDR2 is SVGAGI. The CDR3 sequence is CASSYQTSANSGNTIYF. The CDR3 DNA reads as TGTGCCAGCAGTTACCAGACATCGGCTAACTCTGGAAACACCATATATTTT.

This clonotype showed up many times. The V and J genes are TRBV2 and TRBJ1-2; no clear D. Germline V gives CDR1 SNHLY, CDR2 FYNNEI. V was cut by 4 bases and J by 2 bases, with 23 bases left in between. The CDR3 extends over 18 amino acids. The CDR3 nucleotides read TGTGCCAGCAGTGCCAAGGCCGAGGGAAGGAAGCAAAACTATGGCTACACCTTC. Its protein is CASSAKAEGRKQNYGYTF.

This clonotype has just a few counts. The gene calls are TRBV6-1 and TRBJ2-7; D uncertain. This CDR3 comprises 11 residues. Germline CDR1 and CDR2: MNHNS and SASEGT. Trimming left V 6 bases short and J 4 bases short, with 7 bases between. The CDR3 loop reads CASSAKYEQYF. Written as DNA, the CDR3 is TGTGCCAGCAGCGCGAAGTACGAGCAGTACTTC.

This clonotype was seen more than once but under ten times. This sequence joins TRBV6-6 and TRBJ2-3; 8 nucleotides line up with TRBD2. CDR3 length equals 15 residues. The V segment lost 1 base and the J segment 2 bases; nucleotides outside the gene matches: 2. Germline assignment: CDR1 MNHNY and CDR2 SVGAGI (reference sequence). The CDR3 is CASSYWRGVTDTQYF. The CDR3 DNA sequence: TGTGCCAGCAGTTACTGGCGGGGGGTCACAGATACGCAGTATTTT.

V is TRBV10-3 and J is TRBJ1-1; 8 nucleotides align to TRBD1. The CDR3 covers 12 residues. V shed 9 bases, J shed 3 bases, and the junction held 3 bases outside the gene matches. Germline assignment: CDR1 ENHRY and CDR2 SYGVKD. The CDR3 region is CAMQGADTEAFF. The CDR3 DNA is TGTGCCATGCAGGGGGCAGACACTGAAGCTTTCTTT.

This clonotype appeared many times. This chain links TRBV3-1 with TRBJ2-5, with 7 nucleotides matching TRBD1. Germline V gives CDR1 LGHDT, CDR2 YNNKEL (reference sequence). This CDR3 region has 14 residues. V lost 4 bases and J lost 5; bases outside the gene matches: 7. The CDR3 nucleotides are TGTGCCAGCAGCCCCGGGACAGTCCCTGAGACCCAGTACTTC. It specifies CASSPGTVPETQYF.

The rearrangement joins TRBV7-9 to TRBJ2-1; D gene unclear. The CDR3 is 14 residues long. V was trimmed by 1 base and J by 5 bases, leaving 9 bases between them. From germline, CDR1 is SEHNR and CDR2 FQNEAQ (reference sequence). The CDR3 spells CASSLENAHNEQFF. The DNA of the CDR3 is TGTGCCAGCAGCTTAGAGAACGCACACAATGAGCAGTTCTTC.

This clonotype was detected once. The chain couples TRBV6-1 to TRBJ1-2, with 9 bases matching TRBD1. The ends lost 1 base at V and 7 bases at J; junction bases unmatched: 1. CDR3 size: 13 residues. Germline V gives CDR1 MNHNS, CDR2 SASEGT. The CDR3 coding sequence is TGTGCCAGCAGTGAAGGGGACAGGGTTGGCTACACCTTC. This codes for CASSEGDRVGYTF.

At least ten counts were recorded for this clonotype. This chain uses TRBV7-2 with TRBJ2-1; the D gene is possibly TRBD2 (6 bases). The germline V gene has CDR1 SGHTA and CDR2 FQGNSA. There are 13 residues in the CDR3. Between the trimmed V and J ends, which lost 5 bases and 5 bases, there was a span of 10 bases. Here the CDR3 reads CASSQLANNEQFF. The CDR3 DNA reads TGTGCCAGCAGCCAACTAGCCAACAATGAGCAGTTCTTC. Filled out from reference TRBV7-2 and TRBJ2-1, the complete variable domain reads GAGVSQSPSNKVTEKGKDVELRCDPISGHTALYWYRQSLGQGLEFLIYFQGNSAPDKSGLPSDRFSAERTGGSVSTLTIQRTQQEDSAVYLCASSQLANNEQFFGPGTRLTVL.

Worth noting for this clonotype: No conserved phenylalanine or tryptophan ends this CDR3, so it is likely a read error. This chain links TRBV18 with TRBJ1-1, with 9 bases lining up with TRBD1. The junction had 9 bases not matched to a gene; V was cut back by 6 bases and J by 4 bases. Germline lookup yields CDR1 KGHSH and CDR2 LQKENI. This CDR3 is built from 15 residues. The CDR3 spells CASSPPTGGGTEAFS. CDR3 coding DNA: TGTGCCAGCTCCCCGCCGACAGGGGGAGGCACTGAAGCTTTCTCT.

Many counts were recorded for this clonotype. The chain links TRBV20-1 to TRBJ1-1; no clear D. Germline-derived CDR1 and CDR2 are DFQATT and SNEGSKA (reference sequence). This CDR3 spans 12 amino acids. Trimming removed 3 bases from V and 0 bases from J, with 5 bases in between. CDR3 sequence reads: CSARAMNTEAFF. The CDR3 DNA is TGCAGTGCTAGGGCGATGAACACTGAAGCTTTCTTT.

This clonotype was observed many times. The V call is TRBV2, the J call TRBJ1-5; maybe TRBD1 (5 bases). Germline V gives CDR1 SNHLY, CDR2 FYNNEI. The CDR3 extends over 17 amino acids. V was clipped by 6 bases and J by 0 bases, with 18 bases between them. The CDR3 region is CASRGGRGVYSNQPQHF. CDR3 nucleotides: TGTGCCAGCAGGGGGGGACGGGGCGTGTATAGCAATCAGCCCCAGCATTTT. Full variable domain (remainder filled in from reference TRBV2 and TRBJ1-5): EPEVTQTPSHQVTQMGQEVILRCVPISNHLYFYWYRQILGQKVEFLVSFYNNEISEKSEIFDDQFSVERPDGSNFTLKIRSTKLEDSAMYFCASRGGRGVYSNQPQHFGDGTRLSIL.

This clonotype has only one observation. This chain uses TRBV27 with TRBJ2-7, with a tentative D call TRBD1 (5 bases). From germline, CDR1 is MNHEY and CDR2 SMNVEV (reference sequence). The CDR3 has 13 residues. The V end lost 5 bases, the J end lost 8 bases, and 16 bases lay between the germline ends. The CDR3 spells CASSDMQGYQQYF. CDR3 in DNA: TGTGCCAGCAGTGATATGCAGGGTTACCAGCAGTACTTC.

This clonotype has at least ten counts. V usage is TRBV11-2 and J usage is TRBJ2-7; D is unclear. V shed 8 bases and J shed 5 bases, with 16 bases lying between them. This CDR3 comprises 13 residues. Germline CDR1 SGHAT, CDR2 FQNNGV. CDR3 region: CASSSPPDHEQYF. In nucleotides, the CDR3 is TGTGCCAGCTCTAGTCCCCCGGACCACGAGCAGTACTTC.

This clonotype was observed once. The chain combines TRBV20-1 with TRBJ1-2; 9 nucleotides line up with TRBD1. Unmatched junction bases numbered 9, after V lost 3 bases and J lost 4 bases. The CDR3 has 15 amino acids. The germline gives CDR1 DFQATT, CDR2 SNEGSKA (reference sequence). The CDR3 nucleotides read TGCAGTGCTAGGCCCTTGGACAGGGGACGCTATGGCTACACCTTC. It encodes CSARPLDRGRYGYTF.

This clonotype was counted at least ten times. V is TRBV5-1 and J is TRBJ2-1; TRBD1 agrees at 9 bases. CDR1 SGHRS and CDR2 YFSETQ come from the germline V gene. The ends lost 2 bases at V and 6 bases at J; junction bases unmatched: 6. The CDR3 covers 15 residues. In DNA form, the CDR3 reads TGCGCCAGCAGCTTCTCCGGGACAGGGTCCAATGAGCAGTTCTTC. Amino acids: CASSFSGTGSNEQFF.

This clonotype was picked up many times. CDR3 DNA: TGCGCCACCAGTGGGGGACGAAACTCCTACAATGAGCAGTTCTTC. It translates to CATSGGRNSYNEQFF. This sequence joins TRBV5-1 and TRBJ2-1, with D possibly called TRBD1 or TRBD2 (5 bases each). Germline CDR1 and CDR2: SGHRS and YFSETQ. Trimming took 9 bases from V and 0 from J, leaving 16 bases between them. The CDR3 spans 15 residues. Filled out from reference TRBV5-1 and TRBJ2-1, the complete variable domain reads KAGVTQTPRYLIKTRGQQVTLSCSPISGHRSVSWYQQTPGQGLQFLFEYFSETQRNKGNFPGRFSGRQFSNSRSEMNVSTLELGDSALYLCATSGGRNSYNEQFFGPGTRLTVL.

In its sample, this clonotype was seen many times. This chain connects TRBV20-1 to TRBJ2-1; D possibly corresponds to TRBD1 (5 bases). The CDR3 has 13 amino acids. Germline V gene sequence: CDR1 DFQATT, CDR2 SNEGSKA (reference sequence). Trimming removed 6 bases at V and 8 bases at J, with 17 bases between. CDR3 sequence reads: CSARAVQGYEQFF. CDR3 nucleotides: TGCAGTGCGCGCGCCGTCCAGGGATATGAGCAGTTCTTC.

This clonotype was seen only a few times. The chain is built from TRBV9 and TRBJ2-3, with D possibly being TRBD1 or TRBD2 (5 bases each). Germline CDR1 and CDR2: SGDLS and YYNGEE. The CDR3 has 16 amino acids. Trimming removed 4 bases from V and 2 bases from J, with 17 bases in between. The CDR3 sequence is CASSPRWGTNTDTQYF. The CDR3 region has the DNA TGTGCCAGCAGCCCCAGGTGGGGGACCAACACAGATACGCAGTATTTT.

This clonotype occurred many times. V gene TRBV5-1 combines with J gene TRBJ1-3; TRBD1 might be the D (6 bases). The CDR3 has 15 amino acids. V lost 0 bases to trimming and J lost 1 base, with 8 bases between them. Germline V gene data show CDR1 as SGHRS and CDR2 as YFSETQ. CDR3: CASSLAGASGNTIYF. In nucleotides, the CDR3 is TGCGCCAGCAGCTTGGCGGGGGCATCTGGAAACACCATATATTTT.

V gene TRBV19 combines with J gene TRBJ2-3; no reliable D call. V was trimmed by 4 bases and J by 5 bases, leaving 10 bases between them. The CDR3 is 13 amino acids. Germline values: CDR1 LNHDA, CDR2 SQIVND (reference sequence). This chain's CDR3 is CASSSRFGDTQYF. DNA for the CDR3: TGTGCCAGTAGTAGCAGGTTTGGAGATACGCAGTATTTT. Filled out from reference TRBV19 and TRBJ2-3, the complete variable domain reads DGGITQSPKYLFRKEGQNVTLSCEQNLNHDAMYWYRQDPGQGLRLIYYSQIVNDFQKGDIAEGYSVSREKKESFPLTVTSAQKNPTAFYLCASSSRFGDTQYFGPGTRLTVL.

This clonotype was counted many times. The chain carries TRBV20-1 and TRBJ2-5, with a tentative D call TRBD2 (5 bases). Germline V CDR1 and CDR2: DFQATT, SNEGSKA (reference sequence). Trimming removed 0 bases at V and 4 bases at J, with 12 bases between. CDR3 size: 14 residues. This chain's CDR3 is CSARDSEVGETQYF. The CDR3 DNA follows: TGCAGTGCTAGAGATAGCGAAGTTGGAGAGACCCAGTACTTC.